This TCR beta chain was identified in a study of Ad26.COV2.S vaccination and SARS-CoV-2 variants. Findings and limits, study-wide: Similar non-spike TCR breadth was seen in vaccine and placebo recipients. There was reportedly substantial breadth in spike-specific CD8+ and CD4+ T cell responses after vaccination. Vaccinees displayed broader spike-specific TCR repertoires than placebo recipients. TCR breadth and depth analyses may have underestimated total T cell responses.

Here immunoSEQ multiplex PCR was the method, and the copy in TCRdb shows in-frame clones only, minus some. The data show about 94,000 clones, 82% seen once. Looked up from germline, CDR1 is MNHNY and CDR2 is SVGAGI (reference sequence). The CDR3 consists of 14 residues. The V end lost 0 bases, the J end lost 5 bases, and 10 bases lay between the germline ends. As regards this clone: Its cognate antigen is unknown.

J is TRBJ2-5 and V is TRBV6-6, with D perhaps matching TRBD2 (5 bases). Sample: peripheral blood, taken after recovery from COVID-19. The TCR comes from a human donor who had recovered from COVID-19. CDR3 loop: CASSYSGRGETQYF. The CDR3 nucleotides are TGTGCCAGCAGTTACTCTGGCCGCGGGGAGACCCAGTACTTC.